The source of this TCR beta chain is a study of cytotoxic CD8 clonotypes in ibrutinib-treated CLL. This clone was seen just once. The antigen remains unidentified. With 3 bases clipped from V and 1 base from J, the junction kept 6 bases outside the gene matches. The CDR3 runs 15 residues. Per the germline V gene, CDR1 is LNHDA and CDR2 is SQIVND (reference sequence). The planned depth of sequencing spanned 1 in 200,000 to 1 in 1 million T cells. This table comes from immunoSEQ multiplex PCR, and its TCRdb copy is limited to in-frame clones, with some not included. This repertoire shows fewer than 90,000 clones, about 86% found once; its top ten account for roughly 5%. Study outcomes and limitations: Public clonotypes were rare and shrank or held steady on treatment. Clonality went higher at ibrutinib response and then dropped back toward baseline at progression.

The sequencing here drew on PBMCs, taken before ibrutinib treatment. V and J are TRBV19 and TRBJ2-7; the match to TRBD2 covers 7 bases. The TCR sequence derives from a human donor with chronic lymphocytic leukemia. The DNA for the CDR3 is TGTGCCAGTAGTATCTTAGCGGGTGCTTCCTACGAGCAGTACTTC. This translates into CASSILAGASYEQYF.